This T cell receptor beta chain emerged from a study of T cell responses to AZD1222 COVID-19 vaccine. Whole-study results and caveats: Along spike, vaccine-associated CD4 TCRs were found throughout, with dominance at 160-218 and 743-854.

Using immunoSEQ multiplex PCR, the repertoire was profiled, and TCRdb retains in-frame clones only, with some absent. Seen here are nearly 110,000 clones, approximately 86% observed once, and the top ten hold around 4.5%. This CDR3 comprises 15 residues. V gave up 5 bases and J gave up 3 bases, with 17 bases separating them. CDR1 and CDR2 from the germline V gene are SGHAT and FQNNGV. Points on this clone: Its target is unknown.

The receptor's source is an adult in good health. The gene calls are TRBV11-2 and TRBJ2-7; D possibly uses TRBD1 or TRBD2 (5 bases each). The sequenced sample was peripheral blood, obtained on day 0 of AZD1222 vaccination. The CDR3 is CASSRLRGTLYEQYF. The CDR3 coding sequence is TGTGCCAGCAGCCGACTGAGGGGTACACTCTACGAGCAGTACTTC. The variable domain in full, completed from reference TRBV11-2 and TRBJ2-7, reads EAGVAQSPRYKIIEKRQSVAFWCNPISGHATLYWYQQILGQGPKLLIQFQNNGVVDDSQLPKDRFSAERLKGVDSTLKIQPAKLEDSAVYLCASSRLRGTLYEQYFGPGTRLTVT.